The clone carrying this TCR beta chain was seen more than once but under ten times. In the study's own analysis: By means of reference gene primer amplification, nucleated cell counts were estimated. Using immunoSEQ multiplex PCR, the repertoire was profiled, and TCRdb retains in-frame clones only, with some absent. The D gene and trimming were derived from the DNA, and the V and J assignments and clone size from that table. The data show some 220,000 clones, with 82% seen just once and less than 6% held by the top ten. Germline V gene data show CDR1 as SGHTA and CDR2 as FQGNSA. The CDR3 sequence is 14 residues long. The junction had 7 bases not matched to a gene; V was cut back by 1 base and J by 8 bases. The data were obtained in a study of blood T cell repertoires in COVID-19. The wider study: T cells, B-cell-depleted T cells, or PBMCs supplied cDNA or gDNA.

The chain employs TRBV7-2 and TRBJ1-2; TRBD1 aligns across 7 bases. This TCR was sampled from an older woman with COVID-19, enrolled during active disease. The sequenced sample was peripheral blood. The CDR3 DNA sequence: TGTGCCAGCAGCTTAGGTCGCGCAGGGGGAGGCTACACCTTC. This encodes CASSLGRAGGGYTF. The variable domain in full, with the rest retrieved from reference TRBV7-2 and TRBJ1-2, is GAGVSQSPSNKVTEKGKDVELRCDPISGHTALYWYRQSLGQGLEFLIYFQGNSAPDKSGLPSDRFSAERTGGSVSTLTIQRTQQEDSAVYLCASSLGRAGGGYTFGSGTRLTVV.